The rows below give T cell receptor beta chains drawn from one sample of a study of T cell responses to AZD1222 COVID-19 vaccine. Method: immunoSEQ multiplex PCR; TCRdb's copy keeps in-frame clones and lacks some. Of some 80,000 clones in the sample, around 88% were seen once. The source material was peripheral blood, sampled 28 days after the second dose of the MenACWY control vaccine. Receptors originate from an adult who received the MenACWY meningococcal vaccine as a control. The CDR3 runs from the conserved cysteine through the conserved F or W. D genes are given only for firm matches. Part of the rows lack a size; the others show once, few, many or a class for expanded clones.

d_call,v_call,clone_size,j_call,cdr3_nt,cdr3_aa
TRBD1,TRBV19,.,TRBJ2-3,TGTGCCAGTAGTCCGGACAGGGGCGCAGATACGCAGTATTTT,CASSPDRGADTQYF
.,TRBV5-1,.,TRBJ2-5,TGCGCCAGCAGCTTGGGTGGCGTAGAGACCCAGTACTTC,CASSLGGVETQYF
TRBD1,TRBV19,.,TRBJ2-2,TGTGCCAGTACCCCTATGACAGGGACGGAGAAGCTGTTTTTT,CASTPMTGTEKLFF
.,TRBV30,.,TRBJ1-1,TGTGCCTGGAGTCCTACCACAGCGTACACTGAAGCTTTCTTT,CAWSPTTAYTEAFF
.,TRBV19,.,TRBJ2-3,TGTGCCAGTAGTTGGCAGGAGTCCACAGATACGCAGTATTTT,CASSWQESTDTQYF
.,TRBV19,.,TRBJ1-1,TGTGCCAGTAGTGGGACGGTGAACACTGAAGCTTTCTTT,CASSGTVNTEAFF
.,TRBV5-5,.,TRBJ1-1,TGTGCCAGCAGCTTGCTCAGGGAGGTTGTTGTGAACACTGAAGCTTTCTTT,CASSLLREVVVNTEAFF
.,TRBV3-1/TRBV3-2,.,TRBJ2-3,TGTGCCAGCAGCCAAGCCCCCCGGGGGAGCACAGATACGCAGTATTTT,CASSQAPRGSTDTQYF
.,TRBV10-1,.,TRBJ1-2,TGCGCCAGCAGTCGGGCCTCCCTTTTACGGGGCTACACCTTC,CASSRASLLRGYTF
TRBD1,TRBV4-3,.,TRBJ2-3,TGCGCCAGCAGCCCCGGACAGGGCGGCACAGATACGCAGTATTTT,CASSPGQGGTDTQYF
TRBD1,TRBV19,.,TRBJ1-5,TGTGCCAGTAGACCACAGGGGCCAAGCAATCAGCCCCAGCATTTT,CASRPQGPSNQPQHF
TRBD1,TRBV5-6,.,TRBJ1-2,TGTGCCAGCAGCAACTCCGGGACAGGGCCTTATGGCTACACCTTC,CASSNSGTGPYGYTF
.,TRBV27,.,TRBJ1-2,TGTGCCAGCAGTCCGGGAAACTATGGCTACACCTTC,CASSPGNYGYTF
.,TRBV7-2,.,TRBJ2-5,TGTGCCAGCAGCTTGAACCTAGAGTGGGCGGGGGAGACCCAGTACTTC,CASSLNLEWAGETQYF
TRBD1,TRBV11-2,.,TRBJ1-2,TGTGCCAGCAGCCCCTCCCGGGACAGGGGCTATGGCTACACCTTC,CASSPSRDRGYGYTF
TRBD1,TRBV19,.,TRBJ1-1,TGTGCCAGTAGTATCCGGACAGGGGTTGGGTTGAACACTGAAGCTTTCTTT,CASSIRTGVGLNTEAFF
.,TRBV7-2,.,TRBJ2-7,TGTGCCAGCAGCTTACTAGGGGGAAGCTCCTACGAGCAGTACTTC,CASSLLGGSSYEQYF
TRBD1,TRBV18,.,TRBJ2-7,TGTGCCAGCTCACCACCCGGCCAGGGGGCTGGGGAGCAGTACTTC,CASSPPGQGAGEQYF
TRBD2,TRBV28,.,TRBJ2-2,TGTGCCAGCAGTCAGATCAAGCGGGGGGCGAACACCGGGGAGCTGTTTTTT,CASSQIKRGANTGELFF
.,TRBV18,few,TRBJ2-5,TGTGCCAGCTCACCGCTGGACAGATTGGGGGAGACCCAGTACTTC,CASSPLDRLGETQYF
.,TRBV7-9,.,TRBJ1-4,TGTGCCAGCAGCTTATGGGGGGCAACTAATGAAAAACTGTTTTTT,CASSLWGATNEKLFF
.,TRBV30,.,TRBJ2-2,TGTGCCTGGAGACGGGATCACTCCGGGGAGCTGTTTTTT,CAWRRDHSGELFF